The 8 T cell receptor beta chains listed next were all sequenced from one sample in a study of cytomegalovirus exposure and HLA in healthy donors. The PCR made use of 60 Vbeta and 13 Jbeta primers. TCRdb's table, derived via immunoSEQ multiplex PCR, lists solely in-frame clones and lacks some. The table includes 140,000 to 150,000 clones, 70% to 90% detected once. The sample was PBMCs. All receptors come from a woman aged 40 to 50 in good health and CMV-seropositive.

This clone appeared a single time. The V gene is TRBV11-3, the J gene TRBJ1-1, with 8 bases fitting TRBD1. With 1 base clipped from V and 3 bases from J, the junction kept 16 bases outside the gene matches. This CDR3 region has 19 residues. CDR1 is SGHNT, CDR2 YENEEA, per germline. CDR3 DNA sequence: TGTGCCAGCAGCTTAGTCAGGGGGCCCGAAGATAAGTCGGACACTGAAGCTTTCTTT. It specifies CASSLVRGPEDKSDTEAFF.

The V call is TRBV29-1, the J call TRBJ2-1, with TRBD2 matching 11 bases. The trim removed 7 bases at V and 6 bases at J, leaving 5 bases unmatched. The CDR3 extends over 13 amino acids. The germline V gene encodes CDR1 SQVTM and CDR2 ANQGSEA. The CDR3 loop is CSGTSGRSNEQFF. For the CDR3, the DNA is TGCAGCGGTACTAGCGGGAGAAGCAATGAGCAGTTCTTC.

This sequence joins TRBV5-5 and TRBJ2-7; 9 nucleotides match TRBD2. J lost 6 bases, V lost 5 bases, and 24 bases had no gene match. This CDR3 contains 19 residues. Germline loops: CDR1 SGHKS, CDR2 YYEKEE (reference sequence). CDR3 sequence: CASRASPPGAGGGVREQYF. Written as DNA, the CDR3 is TGTGCCAGCAGAGCCTCACCCCCCGGGGCGGGCGGGGGGGTGCGCGAGCAGTACTTC.

The V gene is TRBV4-1, the J gene TRBJ2-7; tentatively, D is TRBD2 (6 bases). This CDR3 spans 16 amino acids. The V gene's germline CDR1 is MGHRA and CDR2 YSYEKL. Trimming took off 0 bases at V and 0 bases at J, with 12 bases between the two ends. CDR3 region: CASSQEGGARSYEQYF. DNA of the CDR3: TGCGCCAGCAGCCAAGAGGGGGGAGCCCGCTCCTACGAGCAGTACTTC.

V usage is TRBV5-6 and J usage is TRBJ1-2; TRBD1 matches 12 bases. The ends lost 4 bases at V and 6 bases at J; junction bases unmatched: 4. The CDR3 sequence is 14 residues long. From germline, CDR1 is SGHDT and CDR2 YYEEEE. CDR3 sequence reads: CASSQGQGADGYTF. Here the CDR3 DNA reads TGTGCCAGCAGCCAGGGACAGGGGGCCGATGGCTACACCTTC.

J is TRBJ2-3 and V is TRBV6-1; 8 bases map to TRBD1. The CDR3 length is 18 residues. Germline V CDR1 and CDR2: MNHNS, SASEGT. V gave up 0 bases and J gave up 6 bases; unmatched junction bases: 14. The CDR3 coding sequence is TGTGCCAGCAGTGAAGCGCGGACAGGGAGAGGGGGATTGGATACGCAGTATTTT. Protein: CASSEARTGRGGLDTQYF.

The chain couples TRBV5-6 to TRBJ2-1; TRBD1 might be the D (6 bases). The germline V and J ends were trimmed by 3 bases and 9 bases, with 22 bases remaining between them. Germline values: CDR1 SGHDT, CDR2 YYEEEE. The CDR3 has 16 residues. DNA of the CDR3: TGTGCCAGCAGCTCCGTAGGGACACCCGGCATGGGTGAGCAGTTCTTC. The encoded protein is CASSSVGTPGMGEQFF.

The chain joins TRBV23-1 to TRBJ1-2; D call uncertain. TRBV23-1 falls under the ORF class, with uncertain function. V shed 10 bases and J shed 7 bases, with 25 bases lying between them. The CDR3 has 15 residues. CDR3 amino acids: CATLQETQPAIGYTF. The CDR3 region has the DNA TGCGCCACCCTCCAAGAGACTCAACCTGCTATTGGCTACACCTTC.